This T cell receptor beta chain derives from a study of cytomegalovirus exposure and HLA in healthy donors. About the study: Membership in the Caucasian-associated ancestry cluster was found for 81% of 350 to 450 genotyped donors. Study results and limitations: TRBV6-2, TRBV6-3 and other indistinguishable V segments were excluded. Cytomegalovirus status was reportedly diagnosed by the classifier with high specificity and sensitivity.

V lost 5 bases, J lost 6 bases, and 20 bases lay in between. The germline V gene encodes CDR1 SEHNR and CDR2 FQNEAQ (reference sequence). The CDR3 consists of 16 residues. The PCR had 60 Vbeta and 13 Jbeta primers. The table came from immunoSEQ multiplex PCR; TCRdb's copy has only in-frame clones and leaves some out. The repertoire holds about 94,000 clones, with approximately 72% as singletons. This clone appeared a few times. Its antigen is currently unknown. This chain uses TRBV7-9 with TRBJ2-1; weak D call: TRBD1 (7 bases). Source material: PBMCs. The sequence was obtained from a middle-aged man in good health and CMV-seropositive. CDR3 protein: CASSPPAGQSSNEQFF. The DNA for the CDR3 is TGTGCCAGCAGCCCTCCGGCGGGACAGAGTTCCAATGAGCAGTTCTTC.